This T cell receptor beta chain was recovered during a study of regulatory T cells in long-lasting Graves disease. About the research overall: Patients with persistent Graves' disease had over 5 years of antithyroid drugs and persistent TSH receptor antibodies. Study-wide points: Comparison showed that persistent patients shared more public clonotypes (about 2,700) than new patients (around 1,000). Gene preferences differed: TRBV28, TRBJ1-2, TRBJ2-5 in persistent cases.

Time point in this sample: persistent/refractory GD, antithyroid drugs over 5 years with positive TRAb. RNA from PBMCs was the source of the TCR library. The patients were drawn from one endocrinology department in Xi'an, China. Remarks on this clonotype: Its antigen is unknown.

Sequencing libraries for TCR beta were prepared with iRepertoire HTBI primers and Arm-PCR of CDR3 regions. TCRdb called the multiplex PCR reads again in MiXCR, with one record for every CDR3 protein. This sample has roughly 450,000 distinct CDR3 sequences, with about a quarter found just once. The CDR3 runs to 15 residues. Trimming pared 5 bases from V and 4 bases from J, leaving 17 bases between. CDR1 is MNHEY, CDR2 SMNVEV, per germline (reference sequence). The sequence was obtained from a female donor with Graves disease. The V and J genes are TRBV27 and TRBJ2-5; D remains unclear. The sample here was peripheral blood mononuclear cells (PBMCs), taken when the disease was refractory, from a patient treated with antithyroid drugs. Here the CDR3 reads CASSPLELQLETQYF. CDR3 coding DNA: TGTGCCAGCAGTCCGCTTGAGTTGCAGTTAGAGACCCAGTACTTC.